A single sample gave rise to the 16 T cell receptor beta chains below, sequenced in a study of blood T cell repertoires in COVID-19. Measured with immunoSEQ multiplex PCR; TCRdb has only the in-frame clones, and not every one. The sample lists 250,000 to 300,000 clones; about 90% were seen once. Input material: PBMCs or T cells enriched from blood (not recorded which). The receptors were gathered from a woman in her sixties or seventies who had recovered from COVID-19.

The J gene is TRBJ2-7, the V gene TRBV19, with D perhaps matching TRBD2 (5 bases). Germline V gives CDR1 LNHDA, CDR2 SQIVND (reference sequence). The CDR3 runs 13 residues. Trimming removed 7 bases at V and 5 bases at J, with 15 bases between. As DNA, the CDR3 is TGTGCCAGTATCGACTGGACGGGAAACGAGCAGTACTTC. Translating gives CASIDWTGNEQYF.

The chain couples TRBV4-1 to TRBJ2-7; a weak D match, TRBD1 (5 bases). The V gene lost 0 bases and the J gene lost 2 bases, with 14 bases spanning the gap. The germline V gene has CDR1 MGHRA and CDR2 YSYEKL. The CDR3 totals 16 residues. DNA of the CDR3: TGCGCCAGCAGCCAAGACGATATTGGGGCAGCCTACGAGCAGTACTTC. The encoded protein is CASSQDDIGAAYEQYF.

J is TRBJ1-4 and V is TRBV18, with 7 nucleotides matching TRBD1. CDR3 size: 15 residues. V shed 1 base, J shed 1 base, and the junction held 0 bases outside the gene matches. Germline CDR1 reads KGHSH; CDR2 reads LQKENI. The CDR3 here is CASSPRQGTNEKLFF. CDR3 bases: TGTGCCAGCTCACCACGACAGGGAACTAATGAAAAACTGTTTTTT.

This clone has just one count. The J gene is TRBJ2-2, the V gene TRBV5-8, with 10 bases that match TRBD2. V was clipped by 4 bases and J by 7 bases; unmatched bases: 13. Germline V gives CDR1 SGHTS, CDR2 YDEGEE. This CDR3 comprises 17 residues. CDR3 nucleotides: TGTGCCAGCAGCCAAACTAGCGGGACCGAACCGGACGGGGAGCTGTTTTTT. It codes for CASSQTSGTEPDGELFF.

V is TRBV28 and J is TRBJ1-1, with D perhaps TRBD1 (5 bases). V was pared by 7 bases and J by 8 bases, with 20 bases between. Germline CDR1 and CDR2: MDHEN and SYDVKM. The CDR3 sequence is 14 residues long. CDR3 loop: CASTKSGPTVEAFF. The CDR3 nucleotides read TGTGCCAGCACCAAATCTGGACCGACAGTAGAAGCTTTCTTT.

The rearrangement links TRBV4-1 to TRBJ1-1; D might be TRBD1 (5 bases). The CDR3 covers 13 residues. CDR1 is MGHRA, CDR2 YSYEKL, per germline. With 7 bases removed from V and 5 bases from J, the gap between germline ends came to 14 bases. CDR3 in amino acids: CASTQGGPTEAFF. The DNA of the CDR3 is TGCGCCAGCACCCAGGGAGGTCCTACTGAAGCTTTCTTT.

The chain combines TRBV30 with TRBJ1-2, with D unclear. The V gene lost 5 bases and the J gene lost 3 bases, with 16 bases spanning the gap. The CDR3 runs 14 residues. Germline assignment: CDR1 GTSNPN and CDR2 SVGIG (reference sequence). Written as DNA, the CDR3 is TGTGCCTGGGGCTTCAGACCCGGGGACTATGGCTACACCTTC. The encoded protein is CAWGFRPGDYGYTF.

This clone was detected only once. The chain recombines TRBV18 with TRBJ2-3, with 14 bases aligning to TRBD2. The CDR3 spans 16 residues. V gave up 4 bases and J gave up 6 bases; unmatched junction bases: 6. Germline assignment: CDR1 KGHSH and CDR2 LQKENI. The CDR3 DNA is TGTGCCAGCTCACTAAGACTAGCGGGGGGGTCGGATACGCAGTATTTT. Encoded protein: CASSLRLAGGSDTQYF.

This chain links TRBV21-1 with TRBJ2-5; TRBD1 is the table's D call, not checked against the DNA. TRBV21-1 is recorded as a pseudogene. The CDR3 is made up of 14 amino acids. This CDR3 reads CASSTPRTGMDQYF. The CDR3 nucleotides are TGTGCCAGCAGCACCCCAAGGACAGGGATGGACCAGTACTTC.

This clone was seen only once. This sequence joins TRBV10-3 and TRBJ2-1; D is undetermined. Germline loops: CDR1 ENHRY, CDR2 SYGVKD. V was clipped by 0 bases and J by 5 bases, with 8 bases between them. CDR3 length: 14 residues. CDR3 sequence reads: CAISESSLNNEQFF. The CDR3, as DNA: TGTGCCATCAGTGAGTCGAGCCTAAACAATGAGCAGTTCTTC.

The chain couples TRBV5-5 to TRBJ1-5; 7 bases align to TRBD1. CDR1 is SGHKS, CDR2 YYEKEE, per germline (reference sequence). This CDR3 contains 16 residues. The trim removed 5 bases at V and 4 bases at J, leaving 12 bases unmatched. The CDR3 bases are TGTGCCAGCAGTCGAGTTTTCACAGGGGCTAATCAGCCCCAGCATTTT. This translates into CASSRVFTGANQPQHF.

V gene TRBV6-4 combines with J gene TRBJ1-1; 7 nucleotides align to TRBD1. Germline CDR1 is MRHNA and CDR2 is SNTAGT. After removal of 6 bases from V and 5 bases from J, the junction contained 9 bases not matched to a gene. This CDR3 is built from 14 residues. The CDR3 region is CASRMTGQKTEAFF. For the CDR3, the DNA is TGTGCCAGCAGGATGACAGGGCAGAAAACTGAAGCTTTCTTT.

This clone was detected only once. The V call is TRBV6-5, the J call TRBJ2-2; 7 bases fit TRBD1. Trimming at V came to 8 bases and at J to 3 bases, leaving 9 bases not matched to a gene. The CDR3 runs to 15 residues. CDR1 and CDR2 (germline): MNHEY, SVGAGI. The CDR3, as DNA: TGTGCCAGCCCTGTTACAGGGGCGGACACCGGGGAGCTGTTTTTT. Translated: CASPVTGADTGELFF.

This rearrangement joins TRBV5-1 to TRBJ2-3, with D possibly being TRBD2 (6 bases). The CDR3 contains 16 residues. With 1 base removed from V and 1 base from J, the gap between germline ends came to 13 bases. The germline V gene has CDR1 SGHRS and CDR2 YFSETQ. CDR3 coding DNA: TGCGCCAGCAGCTTGTACGGAGGGGTGGGCACAGATACGCAGTATTTT. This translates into CASSLYGGVGTDTQYF.

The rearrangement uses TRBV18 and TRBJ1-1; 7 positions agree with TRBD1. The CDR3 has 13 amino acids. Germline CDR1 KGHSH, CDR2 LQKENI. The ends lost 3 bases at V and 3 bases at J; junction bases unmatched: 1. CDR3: CASSPDRHTEAFF. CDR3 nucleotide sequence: TGTGCCAGCTCACCGGACAGGCACACTGAAGCTTTCTTT.

The CDR3 region is CASSASGGNGELFF. CDR3 nucleotides: TGCGCCAGCAGCGCTAGCGGGGGGAACGGGGAGCTGTTTTTT. The chain has TRBV10-1 and TRBJ2-2, with 11 bases matching TRBD2. Unmatched junction bases numbered 4, after V lost 6 bases and J lost 7 bases. The germline gives CDR1 WNHNN, CDR2 SYGVQD (reference sequence). This CDR3 comprises 14 residues.